This entry lists 27 T cell receptor beta chains sequenced from one sample in a study. TCRdb independently ran MiXCR on the 5' RACE reads; one entry per CDR3 protein. The repertoire consists of around 10,000 distinct CDR3 sequences, with roughly a sixth occurring once and the leading ten covering 3.8%. Treg sorting used a CD4+CD25+CD127-/low gate. The specimen sequenced was Tregs sorted from a lymph node. The receptors shown here come from a female donor with breast cancer.

This clonotype showed up just a few times. This may arise from a read error, as a much more abundant clone is one base away. This chain connects TRBV12-3 or TRBV12-4 to TRBJ1-2; D not resolved. The CDR3 runs 12 residues. V was trimmed by 5 bases and J by 9 bases, leaving 13 bases between them. The CDR3 DNA is TGTGCCAGCAGTCCAACCGATAGGAGCTACACCTTC. Amino acid sequence: CASSPTDRSYTF.

By sample fraction, this clonotype is medium-sized. As DNA, the CDR3 is TGCGCCAGCAGCTTGATAGCGGGAGGGAACATTCAGTACTTC. Translation gives CASSLIAGGNIQYF. This sequence joins TRBV5-1 and TRBJ2-4; 11 bases align to TRBD2. The germline V gene encodes CDR1 SGHRS and CDR2 YFSETQ. The CDR3 contains 14 residues. The junction had 1 base not matched to a gene; V was cut back by 1 base and J by 7 bases.

At least ten counts were recorded for this clonotype. The rearrangement links TRBV16 to TRBJ1-5; a possible D gene is TRBD1 (6 bases). CDR1 and CDR2 from the germline V gene are KGHSY and FQNENV. The CDR3 runs 15 residues. With 0 bases removed from V and 3 bases from J, the gap between germline ends came to 9 bases. The CDR3, as DNA: TGTGCCAGCAGCCAATCCGGACAGTTCAATCAGCCCCAGCATTTT. Residues: CASSQSGQFNQPQHF.

This clonotype showed up many times. The chain joins TRBV30 to TRBJ2-7; 10 bases agree with TRBD2. Losses at the gene ends were 6 bases for V and 3 bases for J; bases not matched to a gene: 2. The CDR3 consists of 12 residues. Germline-derived CDR1 and CDR2 are GTSNPN and SVGIG (reference sequence). CDR3 nucleotides: TGTGCCTGCCGGACTAGCGGCTACGAGCAGTACTTC. As protein: CACRTSGYEQYF.

Worth noting for this clonotype: One end of the junction is discordant with germline, which a read error may explain. The genes are TRBV28 and TRBJ2-5; possible D gene TRBD2, 7 bases. The germline gives CDR1 MDHEN, CDR2 SYDVKM. The CDR3 sequence is 21 residues long. The CDR3: CATSHHPGGGGTPEEGETPYF. The CDR3 bases are TGTGCCACCAGTCACCACCCGGGGGGCGGCGGGACACCTGAGGAGGGAGAGACCCCGTACTTC.

The sample holds many counts of this clonotype. This chain connects TRBV5-1 to TRBJ1-1; 8 bases line up with TRBD1. This CDR3 spans 17 amino acids. The germline gives CDR1 SGHRS, CDR2 YFSETQ. Unmatched junction bases numbered 11, after V lost 4 bases and J lost 0 bases. CDR3 DNA: TGCGCCAGCAGCCCGGTCGGCACAGGGGGGATGAACACTGAAGCTTTCTTT. Translated: CASSPVGTGGMNTEAFF.

By frequency in the sample, this clonotype is medium-sized. The chain links TRBV12-3 or TRBV12-4 to TRBJ2-1; either TRBD1 or TRBD2 may supply D (5 bases each). This CDR3 region has 16 residues. Trimming stripped 5 bases from V and 6 bases from J, with 20 bases between. The CDR3 DNA follows: TGTGCCAGCAGTCCAGGGTGGGGGTCAGCGGTCAATGAGCAGTTCTTC. It codes for CASSPGWGSAVNEQFF.

This clonotype was counted once. It may be a read error: a sequence one base away is much more abundant. V usage is TRBV29-1 and J usage is TRBJ2-1; 10 bases map to TRBD1. Trimming cost V 7 bases and J 10 bases; bases outside gene matches: 7. Germline lookup yields CDR1 SQVTM and CDR2 ANQGSEA. The CDR3 has 12 amino acids. The CDR3 DNA is TGCAGCGGGGGACAGGGGTCAATAGAGCAGTTCTTC. Translation: CSGGQGSIEQFF.

This chain joins TRBV7-2 and TRBJ1-2; 7 bases fit TRBD1. The germline gives CDR1 SGHTA, CDR2 FQGNSA. The CDR3 is made up of 13 amino acids. V gave up 5 bases and J gave up 8 bases; unmatched junction bases: 8. CDR3 protein: CASSPRTGSGYTF. In DNA form, the CDR3 reads TGTGCCAGCAGCCCGAGGACAGGATCCGGCTACACCTTC.

This clonotype has more than one count but fewer than ten. This may stem from a read error, because a much larger clone lies one nucleotide away. The chain employs TRBV5-1 and TRBJ2-5; the D call may be TRBD1 or TRBD2 (5 bases each). The CDR3 is 19 residues long. Germline lookup yields CDR1 SGHRS and CDR2 YFSETQ. CDR3 sequence (DNA): TGCGCCGGCAGCTTGAGGGGTTTCAGCGGCAACCCCCATCAAGAGACCCAGTACTTC. Its translation: CAGSLRGFSGNPHQETQYF.

This clonotype came up a few times. J is TRBJ2-7 and V is TRBV7-2; D is unresolved. The CDR3 runs 13 residues. Germline CDR1 and CDR2: SGHTA and FQGNSA. Trimming took off 1 base at V and 3 bases at J, with 7 bases between the two ends. Here the CDR3 DNA reads TGTGCCAGCAGCTTAGGGAGAGGCTACGAGCAGTACTTC. Residues: CASSLGRGYEQYF.

This rearrangement joins TRBV4-1 to TRBJ2-1; 11 positions agree with TRBD2. The CDR3 spans 15 residues. The germline gives CDR1 MGHRA, CDR2 YSYEKL. Unmatched junction bases numbered 2, after V lost 1 base and J lost 6 bases. The DNA of the CDR3 is TGCGCCAGCAGCCAAGTAACTAGCGGGAGCAATGAGCAGTTCTTC. It specifies CASSQVTSGSNEQFF.

This clonotype was counted at least ten times. The chain has TRBV5-1 and TRBJ1-6; D is uncertain. V was pared by 4 bases and J by 7 bases, with 12 bases between. The length of the CDR3 is 14 residues. Germline values: CDR1 SGHRS, CDR2 YFSETQ. For the CDR3, the DNA is TGCGCCAGCAGCGTGGAGGTGGAGAATTCACCCCTCCACTTT. Translated: CASSVEVENSPLHF.

This clonotype showed up many times. Written as DNA, the CDR3 is TGTGCCAGTAGGGCAGGGAGCTCCTACGAGCAGTACTTC. This encodes CASRAGSSYEQYF. The chain recombines TRBV12-3 or TRBV12-4 with TRBJ2-7; D may be TRBD1 or TRBD2 (5 bases each). Deletions cut 9 bases from V and 0 bases from J, with 12 bases between. This CDR3 spans 13 amino acids.

Judged by abundance, this clonotype is medium-sized. The rearrangement joins TRBV12-3 or TRBV12-4 to TRBJ1-5; TRBD1 matches 7 bases. V shed 6 bases, J shed 2 bases, and the junction held 4 bases outside the gene matches. This CDR3 has 14 residues. The CDR3 loop reads CASRKGARNQPQHF. Written as DNA, the CDR3 is TGTGCCAGCAGGAAGGGGGCGCGCAATCAGCCCCAGCATTTT.

By sample fraction, this clonotype is medium-sized. This chain connects TRBV20-1 to TRBJ2-3; 8 bases agree with TRBD2. Germline V gene lookup returns CDR1 DFQATT and CDR2 SNEGSKA (reference sequence). V dropped 6 bases and J dropped 3; count of bases not matched to a gene: 11. The CDR3 loop spans 15 amino acids. The CDR3 DNA sequence: TGCAGTGCGGACGGGGGGGACTATGGGACAGATACGCAGTATTTT. This codes for CSADGGDYGTDTQYF.

This clonotype is medium-sized (0.01 to 0.1%) in the sample. The chain joins TRBV28 to TRBJ1-2; maybe TRBD1 (6 bases). Germline CDR1 and CDR2: MDHEN and SYDVKM. Trimming removed 5 bases from V and 3 bases from J, with 13 bases in between. The CDR3 totals 14 residues. In DNA form, the CDR3 reads TGTGCCAGCAGTAGCGGGGGGGCTGACTATGGCTACACCTTC. Encoded protein: CASSSGGADYGYTF.

As to this clonotype: The conserved final phenylalanine or tryptophan is absent from the CDR3, which likely points to a read error. This chain uses TRBV5-1 with TRBJ2-3; D is possibly TRBD2 (5 bases). The germline V gene has CDR1 SGHRS and CDR2 YFSETQ. This CDR3 region has 15 residues. CDR3 nucleotide sequence: TGCGCCAGCAGCTTGAGGGCGTTCGAGGGAGATACACAGTATATT. This codes for CASSLRAFEGDTQYI.

This clonotype was seen ten or more times. This rearrangement joins TRBV7-9 to TRBJ1-4; no firm D call. CDR1 and CDR2 (germline): SEHNR, FQNEAQ (reference sequence). V was trimmed by 0 bases and J by 4 bases, leaving 6 bases between them. There are 14 residues in the CDR3. The CDR3 protein is CASSLALDNEKLFF. DNA of the CDR3: TGTGCCAGCAGCTTAGCTCTTGATAATGAAAAACTGTTTTTT.

This clonotype is labeled medium-sized (0.01 to 0.1%). The chain couples TRBV20-1 to TRBJ2-3; the D is unclear. Between the trimmed V and J ends, which lost 1 base and 2 bases, there was a span of 19 bases. The CDR3 spans 17 residues. Germline V gene data show CDR1 as DFQATT and CDR2 as SNEGSKA (reference sequence). CDR3 DNA: TGCAGTGCTAGAGTCCACAGAACTAATATCAACACAGATACGCAGTATTTT. As protein: CSARVHRTNINTDTQYF.

By sample share, this clonotype is medium-sized (0.01 to 0.1%). V and J are TRBV6-5 and TRBJ1-5; D gene uncertain. The V end lost 0 bases, the J end lost 3 bases, and 6 bases lay between the germline ends. Germline V lookup: CDR1 MNHEY, CDR2 SVGAGI. This CDR3 has 14 residues. CDR3 protein: CASSYSGVNQPQHF. CDR3 coding DNA: TGTGCCAGCAGTTACTCCGGGGTCAATCAGCCCCAGCATTTT.

Sample share makes this clonotype medium-sized (0.01 to 0.1%). The chain carries TRBV7-9 and TRBJ2-2; D remains unclear. Germline V lookup: CDR1 SEHNR, CDR2 FQNEAQ (reference sequence). The CDR3 runs 13 residues. V was pared by 1 base and J by 6 bases, with 6 bases between. Here the CDR3 reads CASSLVRSGELFF. The CDR3 bases are TGTGCCAGCAGCTTAGTTCGGTCCGGGGAGCTGTTTTTT. Full variable domain (rest looked up from reference TRBV7-9 and TRBJ2-2): DTGVSQNPRHKITKRGQNVTFRCDPISEHNRLYWYRQTLGQGPEFLTYFQNEAQLEKSRLLSDRFSAERPKGSFSTLEIQRTEQGDSAMYLCASSLVRSGELFFGEGSRLTVL.

This clonotype was seen more than once but under ten times. A much larger clone sits a single nucleotide away, making a read error possible. V usage is TRBV6-5 and J usage is TRBJ2-1; TRBD2 might be the D (5 bases). Germline V gives CDR1 MNHEY, CDR2 SVGAGI. The V gene lost 6 bases and the J gene lost 2 bases, with 14 bases spanning the gap. There are 15 residues in the CDR3. In DNA, the CDR3 is TGTGCCAGCAGGCAGGACTCACTCGCCTACAATGAGCAGTTCTTC. It is translated as CASRQDSLAYNEQFF.

This clonotype was detected many times. V usage is TRBV3-1 and J usage is TRBJ1-2; no clear D. Germline loops: CDR1 LGHDT, CDR2 YNNKEL (reference sequence). Deletions cut 2 bases from V and 3 bases from J, with 4 bases between. The CDR3 loop spans 12 amino acids. CDR3: CASSQRDYGYTF. The CDR3, as DNA: TGTGCCAGCAGCCAACGGGACTATGGCTACACCTTC.

There are a few counts of this clonotype. The chain recombines TRBV7-9 with TRBJ2-3; D remains unclear. CDR3 length equals 15 residues. Trimming removed 1 base at V and 2 bases at J, with 10 bases between. Germline assignment: CDR1 SEHNR and CDR2 FQNEAQ (reference sequence). CDR3 protein: CASSLGSVFTDTQYF. Written as DNA, the CDR3 is TGTGCCAGCAGCTTAGGGTCCGTGTTCACAGATACGCAGTATTTT.

This clonotype turned up a few times. The CDR3 protein is CASSYGLDGINTGELFF. The CDR3, as DNA: TGCGCCAGCAGCTACGGACTAGACGGGATTAACACCGGGGAGCTGTTTTTT. The rearrangement links TRBV5-1 to TRBJ2-2; 7 positions match TRBD2. V was clipped by 3 bases and J by 2 bases; unmatched bases: 10. The length of the CDR3 is 17 residues. Per the germline V gene, CDR1 is SGHRS and CDR2 is YFSETQ.

This clonotype was counted between two and nine times. A read error may explain this, as a much larger clone is one base away. This chain links TRBV7-9 with TRBJ2-1; D is uncertain. The CDR3 totals 12 residues. Germline loops: CDR1 SEHNR, CDR2 FQNEAQ (reference sequence). Between the trimmed V and J ends, which lost 5 bases and 6 bases, there was a span of 8 bases. The CDR3 coding sequence is TGTGCCAGCAGCGTTATCCTCAATGAGCAGTTCTTC. It yields the protein CASSVILNEQFF. Using reference TRBV7-9 and TRBJ2-1 for the parts outside the CDR3, the full variable domain is DTGVSQNPRHKITKRGQNVTFRCDPISEHNRLYWYRQTLGQGPEFLTYFQNEAQLEKSRLLSDRFSAERPKGSFSTLEIQRTEQGDSAMYLCASSVILNEQFFGPGTRLTVL.